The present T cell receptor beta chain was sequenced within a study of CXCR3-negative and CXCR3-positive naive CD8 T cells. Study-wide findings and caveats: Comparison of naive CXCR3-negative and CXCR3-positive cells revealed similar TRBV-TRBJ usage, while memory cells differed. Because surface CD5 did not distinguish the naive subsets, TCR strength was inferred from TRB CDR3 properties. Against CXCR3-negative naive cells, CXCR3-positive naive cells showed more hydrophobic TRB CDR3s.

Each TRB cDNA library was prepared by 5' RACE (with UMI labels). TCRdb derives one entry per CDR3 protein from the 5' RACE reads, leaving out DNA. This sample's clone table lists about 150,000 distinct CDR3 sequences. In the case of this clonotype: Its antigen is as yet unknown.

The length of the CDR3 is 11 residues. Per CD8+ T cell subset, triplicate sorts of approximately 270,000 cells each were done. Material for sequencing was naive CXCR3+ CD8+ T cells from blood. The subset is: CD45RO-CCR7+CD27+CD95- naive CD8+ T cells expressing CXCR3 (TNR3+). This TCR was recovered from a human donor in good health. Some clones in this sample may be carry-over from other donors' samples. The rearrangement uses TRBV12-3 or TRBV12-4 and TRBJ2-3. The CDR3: CASRGPDTQYF.